The clone carrying this T cell receptor (beta chain) was observed many times. The CDR3 has 15 amino acids. The V gene lost 6 bases and the J gene lost 4 bases, with 16 bases spanning the gap. Per the germline V gene, CDR1 is MDHEN and CDR2 is SYDVKM. The data are from a study of Graves' ophthalmopathy and Graves' hyperthyroidism. The authors amplified TCR beta CDR3 regions, and they did so from RNA transcripts for repertoire sequencing. HTBI primers were employed in first-round RT-PCR, then a second-round multiplex PCR followed. Each CDR3 protein gets one entry after TCRdb re-called the multiplex PCR reads with MiXCR. Among fewer than 350,000 distinct CDR3 sequences listed, about a sixth were seen once.

The V gene is TRBV28, the J gene TRBJ1-3; D ambiguous. The sequenced sample was peripheral blood. The source is an adult man with Graves' ophthalmopathy. The CDR3 spells CASRPTSETGNTIYF. In nucleotides, the CDR3 is TGTGCCAGCAGACCCACCTCAGAGACAGGAAACACCATATATTTT.